Below, one TCR beta chain is given with its context. The antigen remains undetermined. Germline CDR1 and CDR2: SQVTM and ANQGSEA. Trimming took off 7 bases at V and 4 bases at J, with 14 bases between the two ends. This CDR3 is built from 13 residues. This entry belongs to a study of response to subunit inactivated influenza vaccine. TCRdb passed the RT-PCR reads through MiXCR, listing each CDR3 protein once. Altogether approximately 530,000 distinct CDR3 sequences are present, approximately 7.3% being singletons, with the ten largest covering about an eighth. Overall study findings and caveats: A suggestion made by the authors is that each seasonal influenza vaccination recruits few new T cells.

This receptor was taken from a man aged 50 to 69 who received an inactivated influenza vaccine. The source material was PBMCs from blood, sampled around 25 months after vaccination. The rearrangement uses TRBV29-1 and TRBJ2-1, with no clear D. CDR3 coding DNA: TGCAGCGCAGCCCAAAGCCCTTACAATGAGCAGTTCTTC. As protein: CSAAQSPYNEQFF.